This T cell receptor (beta chain) was found in a study of blood T cell repertoires in COVID-19. Study background: Material from acute and convalescent COVID-19 was sourced from the United States, Italy and Spain. Sample material is recorded as cDNA or gDNA derived from T cells, B-cell-depleted T cells, or PBMCs.

In the original analysis: Estimation of nucleated cell counts was performed using reference gene primer amplification. The table came from immunoSEQ multiplex PCR; TCRdb's copy has only in-frame clones and leaves some out. That table is the source of V, J and clone size, and D and trimming were worked out from the DNA. The repertoire holds some 70,000 clones, about 86% seen once, with just over 4.5% in the top ten. This receptor was taken from an older woman with acute or convalescent COVID-19. Material for sequencing was peripheral blood.

For the CDR3, the DNA is TGTGCCAGCAGCCAAAGGACAGGGTGGGGCTCTGGGGCCAACGTCCTGACTTTC. It codes for CASSQRTGWGSGANVLTF. The chain is built from TRBV3-1 (or the pseudogene TRBV3-2) and TRBJ2-6; 8 bases fit TRBD1. CDR1 is LGHDT and CDR2 is YNNKEL in the germline V gene (reference sequence). This CDR3 has 18 amino acids. Trimming at V came to 2 bases and at J to 0 bases, leaving 6 bases not matched to a gene.